A selection of T cell receptor beta chains follows, all from one sample in a study of blood T cell repertoires in COVID-19. TCRdb keeps only in-frame clones here, not all; method: immunoSEQ multiplex PCR. The sample has 100,000 or so clones, 90% to 95% seen once; the top ten hold roughly 4%. Input material: peripheral blood. All receptors come from a woman between 45 and 60 years old in a cohort sampled during active COVID-19. Each CDR3 is given with its conserved first and last residue. A D gene is named only where the DNA matches it firmly. Not every row has a clone size; where given, it reads once, few, many or a size class.

cdr3_aa: CASSNTGQIMNTEAFF; cdr3_nt: TGTGCCAGTAGTAACACGGGACAGATAATGAACACTGAAGCTTTCTTT; clone_size: once; v_call: TRBV19; d_call: TRBD1; j_call: TRBJ1-1
cdr3_aa: CASSLVGGAAGYTF; cdr3_nt: TGTGCCAGCAGCTTAGTTGGGGGGGCGGCTGGCTACACCTTC; clone_size: .; v_call: TRBV11-2; d_call: .; j_call: TRBJ1-2
cdr3_aa: CASRVTGGRGYTF; cdr3_nt: TGTGCCAGCAGAGTGACAGGGGGCCGTGGCTACACCTTC; clone_size: .; v_call: TRBV2; d_call: TRBD1; j_call: TRBJ1-2
cdr3_aa: CASIGAGGSGETQYF; cdr3_nt: TGTGCCAGCATCGGAGCGGGGGGGAGCGGTGAGACCCAGTACTTC; clone_size: .; v_call: TRBV6-5; d_call: TRBD2; j_call: TRBJ2-5
cdr3_aa: CASSLGTGDSEYF; cdr3_nt: TGTGCCAGCAGCTTGGGGACAGGGGATTCGGAGTACTTC; clone_size: .; v_call: TRBV5-8; d_call: TRBD1; j_call: TRBJ2-5
cdr3_aa: CASSPWTGGDGYTF; cdr3_nt: TGTGCCAGTAGTCCTTGGACAGGGGGCGATGGCTACACCTTC; clone_size: .; v_call: TRBV19; d_call: TRBD1; j_call: TRBJ1-2
cdr3_aa: CASSPDRLGGLMNTEAFF; cdr3_nt: TGTGCCAGCAGCCCTGACCGCCTCGGGGGTCTCATGAACACTGAAGCTTTCTTT; clone_size: .; v_call: TRBV7-9; d_call: .; j_call: TRBJ1-1
cdr3_aa: CASTLNRQGEQFF; cdr3_nt: TGTGCCAGCACTTTAAACAGACAGGGTGAGCAGTTCTTC; clone_size: .; v_call: TRBV6-5; d_call: TRBD1; j_call: TRBJ2-1
cdr3_aa: CASSLAGGGLIAESGNTIYF; cdr3_nt: TGCGCCAGCAGCTTGGCGGGCGGGGGGCTAATCGCGGAATCTGGAAACACCATATATTTT; clone_size: .; v_call: TRBV5-1; d_call: .; j_call: TRBJ1-3
cdr3_aa: CASGWASADTQYF; cdr3_nt: TGTGCCAGCGGTTGGGCATCGGCAGATACGCAGTATTTT; clone_size: .; v_call: TRBV9; d_call: .; j_call: TRBJ2-3
cdr3_aa: CASRVIGNSPLHF; cdr3_nt: TGTGCCAGCAGGGTTATCGGTAATTCACCCCTCCACTTT; clone_size: .; v_call: TRBV6-5; d_call: .; j_call: TRBJ1-6
cdr3_aa: CASSIRLAGVGSYNEQFF; cdr3_nt: TGTGCCAGTAGTATACGTCTAGCGGGAGTAGGGTCCTACAATGAGCAGTTCTTC; clone_size: .; v_call: TRBV19; d_call: TRBD2; j_call: TRBJ2-1
cdr3_aa: CASSLNREGLRHF; cdr3_nt: TGTGCCAGCAGTTTAAACAGGGAGGGCTTACGGCATTTT; clone_size: once; v_call: TRBV6-5; d_call: .; j_call: TRBJ1-5
cdr3_aa: CASRPQGNQPQHF; cdr3_nt: TGTGCCAGCAGGCCACAGGGGAATCAGCCCCAGCATTTT; clone_size: .; v_call: TRBV6-5; d_call: TRBD1; j_call: TRBJ1-5
cdr3_aa: CATKDSNNEQFF; cdr3_nt: TGTGCCACCAAGGACAGTAACAATGAGCAGTTCTTC; clone_size: .; v_call: TRBV7-3; d_call: .; j_call: TRBJ2-1
cdr3_aa: CAFGTGDYEQYF; cdr3_nt: TGTGCCTTCGGGACAGGGGACTACGAGCAGTACTTC; clone_size: .; v_call: TRBV24-1; d_call: TRBD1; j_call: TRBJ2-7
cdr3_aa: CASSEGTALSGNTIYF; cdr3_nt: TGTGCCAGCAGCGAAGGGACAGCGCTCTCTGGAAACACCATATATTTT; clone_size: .; v_call: TRBV9; d_call: TRBD1; j_call: TRBJ1-3
cdr3_aa: CASSLEASGGPTAQYF; cdr3_nt: TGCGCCAGCAGCTTGGAAGCTAGCGGGGGGCCCACGGCCCAGTACTTC; clone_size: .; v_call: TRBV5-1; d_call: TRBD2; j_call: TRBJ2-5
cdr3_aa: CASSLGLAGVDRDTGELFF; cdr3_nt: TGTGCCAGCAGCTTAGGACTAGCGGGAGTAGACAGAGACACCGGGGAGCTGTTTTTT; clone_size: .; v_call: TRBV7-9; d_call: TRBD2; j_call: TRBJ2-2
cdr3_aa: CASSESGRAFLGRKFSLNTGELFF; cdr3_nt: TGTGCCAGCAGCGAGAGCGGGAGGGCCTTCTTGGGACGAAAGTTTTCACTGAACACCGGGGAGCTGTTTTTT; clone_size: .; v_call: TRBV28; d_call: TRBD2; j_call: TRBJ2-2
cdr3_aa: CASGGGGRPGGTQYF; cdr3_nt: TGTGCCAGCGGAGGGGGAGGGCGCCCCGGGGGTACGCAGTATTTT; clone_size: .; v_call: TRBV5-4; d_call: .; j_call: TRBJ2-3
cdr3_aa: CASSENTGGKTQYF; cdr3_nt: TGTGCCAGCAGTGAAAATACAGGGGGGAAGACCCAGTACTTC; clone_size: .; v_call: TRBV6-1; d_call: TRBD1; j_call: TRBJ2-5